The T cell receptor (beta chain) described here comes from a study of T-cell reconstitution after alpha-beta-depleted transplantation in children. In its sample, this clonotype was seen many times. Molecular barcoding with unique molecular identifiers was used for the TCRbeta library. TCRdb itself ran the PCR reads through MiXCR, one entry per CDR3 protein. Found here are 200,000 to 300,000 distinct CDR3 sequences, around 7.8% of them singletons; the top ten hold 5% to 8%. This TCR derives from a male patient younger than 18 who had a stem cell transplant for acute lymphoblastic leukemia, so the T cells may come from the graft donor. The sequencing used PBMCs, mostly from graft donor cells, collected 180 days after TCRalphabeta/CD19-depleted stem cell transplant.

CDR3 DNA: TGTGCCAGCAGCTTAGAGGGGACTGGAGGGGGCTACACCTTC. This gives the protein CASSLEGTGGGYTF. V usage is TRBV11-2 and J usage is TRBJ1-2; D might be TRBD1 (5 bases). CDR1 is SGHAT, CDR2 FQNNGV, per germline. The ends were cut back, 0 bases at V and 8 bases at J, with 13 bases in the middle. The CDR3 has 14 amino acids.